The 32 T cell receptor beta chains in this list originate from one sample, sequenced in a study of CD8+CD57+ T cells in acquired aplastic anemia. Genomic DNA served as template for TCR beta VDJ and CDR3 profiling. TCRdb reprocessed the reads with MiXCR, giving one entry per CDR3 protein. The repertoire includes some 120,000 distinct CDR3 sequences, around 50% of them detected once, and about 2.5% sits in the top ten. Sequences were obtained from sorted CD4+, CD8+, or CD8+CD57+ T cells (not recorded which) from PBMCs. All receptors derive from a human donor in good health, serving as a control.

This clonotype has ten or more counts. The V call is TRBV20-1, the J call TRBJ1-6, with 8 bases lining up with TRBD1. Germline lookup yields CDR1 DFQATT and CDR2 SNEGSKA (reference sequence). The J segment lost 7 bases and the V segment lost 2 bases, leaving 10 bases of the junction unmatched. This CDR3 is built from 16 residues. DNA for the CDR3: TGCAGTGCTAGACCTCCTTCCGGGACAGGAAATTCACCCCTCCACTTT. This sequence encodes CSARPPSGTGNSPLHF.

The table lists this clonotype with many counts. The chain combines TRBV5-8 with TRBJ1-1; 7 nucleotides align to TRBD1. This CDR3 has 15 amino acids. Looked up from germline, CDR1 is SGHTS and CDR2 is YDEGEE. The V segment lost 4 bases and the J segment 0 bases; nucleotides outside the gene matches: 6. The CDR3 DNA sequence: TGTGCCAGCAGCGCCTGGCAGGGGGTGAACACTGAAGCTTTCTTT. It encodes CASSAWQGVNTEAFF.

The CDR3 reads CASSQDRLQGTEAFF. The CDR3, as DNA: TGTGCCAGCAGCCAAGATCGGCTGCAGGGCACTGAAGCTTTCTTT. The J gene is TRBJ1-1, the V gene TRBV4-2, with D possibly TRBD1 on 5 matching bases. The CDR3 has 15 amino acids. From germline, CDR1 is LGHNA and CDR2 YNFKEQ. Trimming cost V 0 bases and J 4 bases, with 12 bases left between them.

The chain recombines TRBV29-1 with TRBJ2-7; TRBD2 agrees at 8 bases. J gave up 0 bases and V 6 bases, and 4 bases lay outside the gene matches. Germline V lookup: CDR1 SQVTM, CDR2 ANQGSEA. This CDR3 has 13 amino acids. Written as DNA, the CDR3 is TGCAGCGTCAGGAGCGGGAGCTCCTACGAGCAGTACTTC. Translation gives CSVRSGSSYEQYF.

In its sample, this clonotype was seen many times. This chain links TRBV7-8 with TRBJ1-1; D uncertain. The CDR3 is 13 residues long. Trimming stripped 5 bases from V and 3 bases from J, with 10 bases between. Per the germline V gene, CDR1 is SGHVS and CDR2 is FQNEAQ. The chain's CDR3 is CASSPGADTEAFF. DNA for the CDR3: TGTGCCAGCAGCCCGGGCGCGGACACTGAAGCTTTCTTT.

The V gene is TRBV10-3, the J gene TRBJ1-2; the match to TRBD1 covers 8 bases. The CDR3 is 15 residues long. In germline, CDR1 is ENHRY, CDR2 SYGVKD. Losses at the gene ends were 5 bases for V and 3 bases for J; bases not matched to a gene: 8. CDR3 loop: CAISQGQGGDYGYTF. The DNA for the CDR3 is TGTGCCATCAGTCAAGGACAGGGTGGTGACTATGGCTACACCTTC.

The chain carries TRBV2 and TRBJ2-7; D possibly matches TRBD1 or TRBD2 (5 bases each). Germline V gene lookup returns CDR1 SNHLY and CDR2 FYNNEI. V lost 6 bases, J lost 3 bases, and 18 bases lay in between. The CDR3 is made up of 15 amino acids. The CDR3: CASRMAGANLYEQYF. The DNA for the CDR3 is TGTGCCAGCAGGATGGCCGGGGCAAATCTCTACGAGCAGTACTTC.

The CDR3 DNA reads as TGTGCCAGTAGTCCCCTGACTAGCACCCAAGAGACCCAGTACTTC. Protein: CASSPLTSTQETQYF. The chain employs TRBV19 and TRBJ2-5, with 7 positions matching TRBD2. CDR1 is LNHDA, CDR2 SQIVND, per germline (reference sequence). CDR3 length: 15 residues. V trimming: 5 bases; J trimming: 1 base; junction bases outside the gene matches: 7.

There are many counts of this clonotype. The chain has TRBV7-2 and TRBJ2-5, with D possibly matching TRBD2 (5 bases). This CDR3 is 12 amino acids long. CDR1 and CDR2 (germline): SGHTA, FQGNSA. The V end lost 5 bases, the J end lost 5 bases, and 9 bases lay between the germline ends. The CDR3 reads CASSPPGETQYF. The DNA of the CDR3 is TGTGCCAGCAGCCCCCCGGGGGAGACCCAGTACTTC.

The chain is built from TRBV6-5 and TRBJ2-3; D possibly corresponds to TRBD2 (6 bases). CDR1 and CDR2 from the germline V gene are MNHEY and SVGAGI. The CDR3 is made up of 13 amino acids. Trimming removed 1 base at V and 4 bases at J, with 6 bases between. The CDR3 reads CASSYWGADTQYF. The CDR3 DNA sequence: TGTGCCAGCAGTTACTGGGGGGCAGATACGCAGTATTTT.

The V and J genes are TRBV2 and TRBJ1-3; no clear D gene. CDR3 length: 12 residues. Trimming took 8 bases from V and 4 from J, leaving 9 bases between them. CDR1 SNHLY and CDR2 FYNNEI come from the germline V gene. In DNA form, the CDR3 reads TGTGCCAGCGGTTTGATGGGAAACACCATATATTTT. Residues: CASGLMGNTIYF.

V usage is TRBV2 and J usage is TRBJ2-3, with 10 bases aligning to TRBD2. The CDR3 sequence is 14 residues long. Trimming cost V 6 bases and J 4 bases; bases outside gene matches: 4. Germline CDR1 reads SNHLY; CDR2 reads FYNNEI. The CDR3 is CASRVSGGADTQYF. Written as DNA, the CDR3 is TGTGCCAGCAGGGTCAGCGGGGGGGCAGATACGCAGTATTTT.

In DNA form, the CDR3 reads TGTGCCAGCGAGGCGACAGCCTCCTACGAGCAGTACTTC. Amino acids: CASEATASYEQYF. The chain carries TRBV25-1 and TRBJ2-7, with D possibly matching TRBD1 (5 bases). Germline CDR1 is MGHDK and CDR2 is SYGVNS. The CDR3 totals 13 residues. V was pared by 8 bases and J by 0 bases, with 11 bases between.

This clonotype was found many times. The chain employs TRBV11-1 and TRBJ2-2, with D unclear. CDR3 length: 13 amino acids. Germline CDR1 is SGHAT and CDR2 is FQDESV (reference sequence). V lost 3 bases to trimming and J lost 4 bases, with 6 bases between them. This CDR3 is CASSLGSTGELFF. The CDR3 DNA sequence: TGTGCCAGCAGCTTGGGCTCCACCGGGGAGCTGTTTTTT.

The rearrangement joins TRBV25-1 to TRBJ2-5, with D unresolved. CDR1 MGHDK and CDR2 SYGVNS come from the germline V gene. The V end was cut by 4 bases, the J end by 5 bases, with 20 bases between. CDR3 length: 16 amino acids. The DNA of the CDR3 is TGTGCCAGCAGTGTACGCAATCTCGATCCCTGGGAGACCCAGTACTTC. Its translation: CASSVRNLDPWETQYF.

This clonotype was observed a handful of times. A much bigger clone sits one base away, suggesting this may be a read error. The rearrangement links TRBV11-2 to TRBJ2-4, with 7 bases identical to TRBD1. CDR1 and CDR2 (germline): SGHAT, FQNNGV. The CDR3 consists of 15 residues. CDR3 nucleotides: TGTGCCGGCAGCTCTCCTTACAGGGGTGATAACATTCAGTACTTC. Translating it yields CAGSSPYRGDNIQYF.

The chain employs TRBV20-1 and TRBJ1-2; 10 bases agree with TRBD1. CDR3 length: 13 residues. Trimming at V came to 2 bases and at J to 5 bases, leaving 2 bases not matched to a gene. Germline CDR1 reads DFQATT; CDR2 reads SNEGSKA (reference sequence). This CDR3 is CSARPGQGYGYTF. The CDR3 DNA sequence: TGCAGTGCTAGACCGGGACAGGGGTATGGCTACACCTTC.

This clonotype was detected many times. V and J are TRBV5-1 and TRBJ2-3; the match to TRBD2 covers 7 bases. The J segment lost 2 bases and the V segment lost 3 bases, leaving 9 bases of the junction unmatched. The CDR3 length is 16 residues. Germline CDR1 is SGHRS and CDR2 is YFSETQ. The CDR3 spells CASSSRAGDPTDTQYF. CDR3 DNA sequence: TGCGCCAGCAGCTCTAGGGCGGGGGATCCCACAGATACGCAGTATTTT.

The CDR3 DNA reads as TGCAGCGTTGTTTCGGGGAAAGGCTACACCTTC. It encodes CSVVSGKGYTF. This chain links TRBV29-1 with TRBJ1-2, with D unresolved. Between the trimmed V and J ends, which lost 4 bases and 8 bases, there was a span of 11 bases. The CDR3 extends over 11 amino acids. Germline CDR1 reads SQVTM; CDR2 reads ANQGSEA.

This clonotype was recorded at least ten times. This chain links TRBV30 with TRBJ2-4; weak D call: TRBD2 (6 bases). CDR1 GTSNPN and CDR2 SVGIG come from the germline V gene (reference sequence). Trimming removed 0 bases from V and 1 base from J, with 10 bases in between. The CDR3 runs 15 residues. CDR3 DNA: TGTGCCTGGAGTGTACGGGGGTCTGCCAAAAACATTCAGTACTTC. This encodes CAWSVRGSAKNIQYF. The variable domain in full, with the rest retrieved from reference TRBV30 and TRBJ2-4, is SQTIHQWPATLVQPVGSPLSLECTVEGTSNPNLYWYRQAAGRGLQLLFYSVGIGQISSEVPQNLSASRPQDRQFILSSKKLLLSDSGFYLCAWSVRGSAKNIQYFGAGTRLSVL.

The chain uses TRBV7-8 and TRBJ2-7, with 10 bases that match TRBD1. Germline-derived CDR1 and CDR2 are SGHVS and FQNEAQ. The CDR3 is 16 amino acids. V trimming: 5 bases; J trimming: 3 bases; junction bases outside the gene matches: 10. The CDR3 bases are TGTGCCAGCAGCCAGAAGGGACAGGGGATCGACTACGAGCAGTACTTC. It is translated as CASSQKGQGIDYEQYF.

At least ten counts were recorded for this clonotype. The genes are TRBV7-2 and TRBJ2-3, with D uncertain. Between the trimmed V and J ends, which lost 4 bases and 6 bases, there was a span of 11 bases. The V gene's germline CDR1 is SGHTA and CDR2 FQGNSA. The CDR3 is made up of 13 amino acids. The CDR3 loop is CASSSYEADTQYF. CDR3 DNA sequence: TGTGCCAGCAGCTCCTATGAGGCTGATACGCAGTATTTT.

The chain has TRBV2 and TRBJ2-1; unclear D gene. Germline CDR1 is SNHLY and CDR2 is FYNNEI. V dropped 3 bases and J dropped 10 bases, with 4 bases sitting between them. This CDR3 comprises 10 residues. The CDR3 DNA follows: TGTGCCAGCAGTGATGCAGAGCAGTTCTTC. Its protein is CASSDAEQFF.

The chain recombines TRBV15 with TRBJ1-2; possibly TRBD1 for D (5 bases). Trimming took 0 bases from V and 5 from J, leaving 13 bases between them. CDR3 size: 15 residues. Germline-derived CDR1 and CDR2 are LNHNV and YYDKDF (reference sequence). In DNA form, the CDR3 reads TGTGCCACCAGCAGAGACAGGGTGGGTGATTATGGCTACACCTTC. Protein: CATSRDRVGDYGYTF.

The rearrangement joins TRBV5-1 to TRBJ2-7; 12 nucleotides line up with TRBD2. Germline lookup yields CDR1 SGHRS and CDR2 YFSETQ. The V gene end was trimmed by 4 bases and the J gene end by 5 bases; junction bases not matched to a gene: 4. The CDR3 covers 14 residues. CDR3 sequence reads: CASSPRLAGDEQYF. DNA of the CDR3: TGCGCCAGCAGCCCCCGACTAGCGGGGGACGAGCAGTACTTC.

This clonotype was picked up many times. The chain joins TRBV20-1 to TRBJ2-2; D may be TRBD2 (6 bases). The V gene lost 0 bases and the J gene lost 2 bases, with 10 bases spanning the gap. The CDR3 has 15 amino acids. CDR1 and CDR2 (germline): DFQATT, SNEGSKA (reference sequence). The CDR3 here is CSARDRGFNTGELFF. CDR3 bases: TGCAGTGCTAGAGATCGGGGGTTCAACACCGGGGAGCTGTTTTTT.

The chain couples TRBV24-1 to TRBJ2-5; 7 bases line up with TRBD1. CDR1 is KGHDR, CDR2 SFDVKD, per germline. This CDR3 comprises 15 residues. The V and J ends lost 1 base and 0 bases, in that order; junction bases with no gene match: 1. CDR3 bases: TGTGCCACCAGTGATTTAACAGGGGACCAAGAGACCCAGTACTTC. As protein: CATSDLTGDQETQYF.

The chain carries TRBV9 and TRBJ2-7; 7 positions agree with TRBD2. This CDR3 comprises 16 residues. V lost 2 bases and J lost 0; bases outside the gene matches: 8. Germline loops: CDR1 SGDLS, CDR2 YYNGEE. The DNA for the CDR3 is TGTGCCAGCAGCGTTTCGAGCCTAGCGGTCTCCTACGAGCAGTACTTC. It yields the protein CASSVSSLAVSYEQYF. The whole variable domain, filled in from reference TRBV9 and TRBJ2-7, reads DSGVTQTPKHLITATGQRVTLRCSPRSGDLSVYWYQQSLDQGLQFLIQYYNGEERAKGNILERFSAQQFPDLHSELNLSSLELGDSALYFCASSVSSLAVSYEQYFGPGTRLTVT.

The V gene is TRBV29-1, the J gene TRBJ1-2; D is unresolved. The CDR3 totals 13 residues. The germline V gene encodes CDR1 SQVTM and CDR2 ANQGSEA. V lost 7 bases to trimming and J lost 1 base, with 13 bases between them. The CDR3 bases are TGCAGCGCCGTGCTGGGGATTAACTATGGCTACACCTTC. Protein sequence: CSAVLGINYGYTF.

The chain recombines TRBV2 with TRBJ2-5; 7 nucleotides line up with TRBD1. V shed 6 bases and J 0 bases; nucleotides not matched to a gene: 7. This CDR3 has 15 residues. Germline CDR1 and CDR2: SNHLY and FYNNEI. The CDR3 region has the DNA TGTGCCAGCAGCTCAACCACAGGGGACCAAGAGACCCAGTACTTC. This translates into CASSSTTGDQETQYF.

This clonotype was recorded at least ten times. This sequence joins TRBV6-1 and TRBJ2-7, with D unclear. V lost 9 bases and J 0 bases, leaving 24 bases between the germline ends. CDR3 size: 17 residues. Germline CDR1 and CDR2: MNHNS and SASEGT. DNA of the CDR3: TGTGCCAGTAATACGCCGAAGGTCCAGCTAAACTCCTACGAGCAGTACTTC. It codes for CASNTPKVQLNSYEQYF.

The V and J genes are TRBV18 and TRBJ2-3; D may be TRBD1 (5 bases). This CDR3 has 14 residues. V was trimmed by 5 bases and J by 6 bases, leaving 15 bases between them. Germline loops: CDR1 KGHSH, CDR2 LQKENI. CDR3 bases: TGTGCCAGCTCAACACTACGGACAACTGATACGCAGTATTTT. Translation gives CASSTLRTTDTQYF.